The next 20 T cell receptor beta chains were all read from a single sample in a study of shared clonotypes between healthy human individuals. Cells designated naive CD8 were CD45RO-negative and were positively selected for CCR7, with terminally differentiated effector memory CD45RA+ cells excluded. TCRdb's table, derived via immunoSEQ multiplex PCR, lists solely in-frame clones and lacks some. The sample consists of roughly 2.1 million clones, under 95% of them appearing once. The source material was naive CD8+ T cells from PBMCs. The receptor source for this set is a man aged 18 to 30 in good health. Some clones in this sample may be carry-over from other donors' samples.

The gene calls are TRBV5-6 and TRBJ2-5; D uncertain. The end of the DNA is better explained by TRBJ2-7, so the J call may be wrong. The CDR3 has 12 amino acids. CDR1 is SGHDT, CDR2 YYEEEE, per germline. CDR3 loop: CASSLGTYEQYF. In nucleotides, the CDR3 is TGTGCCAGCAGCTTGGGGACCTACGAGCAGTACTTC.

The rearrangement links TRBV11-3 to TRBJ1-5, with D hard to call. V was clipped by 3 bases and J by 3 bases, with 18 bases between them. Germline V gene data show CDR1 as SGHNT and CDR2 as YENEEA. The CDR3 extends over 17 amino acids. For the CDR3, the DNA is TGTGCCAGCAGCTTTGACCCGACCCGGGGTCCCAATCAGCCCCAGCATTTT. Its protein is CASSFDPTRGPNQPQHF.

Here the CDR3 DNA reads TGTGCCAGCAGCTTATCGGGGGTTTTAGACATTCAGTACTTC. It encodes CASSLSGVLDIQYF. The V gene is TRBV7-9, the J gene TRBJ2-4; the D gene is possibly TRBD2 (6 bases). CDR1 and CDR2 from the germline V gene are SEHNR and FQNEAQ (reference sequence). V was pared by 2 bases and J by 8 bases, with 13 bases between. The length of the CDR3 is 14 residues. The full variable domain, with the rest looked up from reference TRBV7-9 and TRBJ2-4, is DTGVSQNPRHKITKRGQNVTFRCDPISEHNRLYWYRQTLGQGPEFLTYFQNEAQLEKSRLLSDRFSAERPKGSFSTLEIQRTEQGDSAMYLCASSLSGVLDIQYFGAGTRLSVL.

The chain is built from TRBV9 and TRBJ2-2, with TRBD2 matching over 9 bases. The CDR3 is 16 residues long. CDR1 and CDR2 from the germline V gene are SGDLS and YYNGEE. Trimming at V came to 4 bases and at J to 7 bases, leaving 11 bases not matched to a gene. DNA for the CDR3: TGTGCCAGCAGCACTCCTATAGCGGGAGAGGGCGGGGAGCTGTTTTTT. Its protein is CASSTPIAGEGGELFF.

In its sample, this clone was seen once. This chain connects TRBV16 to TRBJ2-1; 10 positions agree with TRBD2. CDR3 size: 16 residues. Germline CDR1 reads KGHSY; CDR2 reads FQNENV. The V and J ends lost 4 bases and 6 bases, in that order; junction bases with no gene match: 9. CDR3 DNA sequence: TGTGCCAGCAGCCGCCAAGTAGCGGGAGGATCCAATGAGCAGTTCTTC. It is translated as CASSRQVAGGSNEQFF. The entire variable domain, with the rest obtained from reference TRBV16 and TRBJ2-1, is as follows: GEEVAQTPKHLVRGEGQKAKLYCAPIKGHSYVFWYQQVLKNEFKFLISFQNENVFDETGMPKERFSAKCLPNSPCSLEIQATKLEDSAVYFCASSRQVAGGSNEQFFGPGTRLTVL.

The chain has TRBV6-6 and TRBJ2-1, with D unclear. Germline CDR1 and CDR2: MNHNY and SVGAGI (reference sequence). The CDR3 is 16 residues long. The V end was cut by 0 bases, the J end by 6 bases, with 15 bases between. The CDR3 nucleotides read TGTGCCAGCAGTTACTCGATCTCCGTCCGAGGCAATGAGCAGTTCTTC. Amino acids: CASSYSISVRGNEQFF.

The gene calls are TRBV13 and TRBJ2-3; 8 bases map to TRBD2. The CDR3 extends over 16 amino acids. Germline CDR1 is PRHDT and CDR2 is FYEKMQ (reference sequence). The V and J ends lost 4 bases and 6 bases, in that order; junction bases with no gene match: 12. Here the CDR3 DNA reads TGTGCCAGCAGCTCGAAGCGGGAGAAGGTTGGGGATACGCAGTATTTT. This codes for CASSSKREKVGDTQYF.

This clone came up once. The chain employs TRBV18 and TRBJ2-2; 9 nucleotides agree with TRBD1. The V gene's germline CDR1 is KGHSH and CDR2 LQKENI. The V segment lost 3 bases and the J segment 7 bases; nucleotides outside the gene matches: 9. The CDR3 consists of 16 residues. The CDR3 loop is CASSPFGQGFNGELFF. CDR3 coding DNA: TGTGCCAGCTCACCCTTCGGACAGGGGTTTAACGGGGAGCTGTTTTTT.

This sequence joins TRBV30 and TRBJ2-1, with D tentatively TRBD1 (5 bases). CDR1 and CDR2 (germline): GTSNPN, SVGIG (reference sequence). V dropped 5 bases and J dropped 4 bases, with 12 bases sitting between them. The CDR3 length is 13 residues. In nucleotides, the CDR3 is TGTGCCTGGGACAGTGGGATATACAATGAGCAGTTCTTC. Its translation is CAWDSGIYNEQFF.

The genes are TRBV4-3 and TRBJ1-4; maybe TRBD1 (5 bases). The V gene lost 0 bases and the J gene lost 7 bases, with 9 bases spanning the gap. Germline-derived CDR1 and CDR2 are LGHNA and YSLEER. This CDR3 is built from 14 residues. The CDR3 loop is CASSQDGGTEKLFF. The DNA for the CDR3 is TGCGCCAGCAGCCAAGATGGGGGGACTGAAAAACTGTTTTTT.

This chain joins TRBV29-1 and TRBJ2-7; TRBD2 aligns across 7 bases. The CDR3 contains 14 residues. The germline V gene encodes CDR1 SQVTM and CDR2 ANQGSEA. J lost 5 bases, V lost 2 bases, and 9 bases had no gene match. The CDR3 is CSVELRSGMHEQYF. The CDR3 nucleotides are TGCAGCGTTGAACTCAGGAGCGGGATGCACGAGCAGTACTTC.

The gene calls are TRBV5-8 and TRBJ1-2; D is possibly TRBD1 (6 bases). V was clipped by 4 bases and J by 4 bases, with 14 bases between them. The CDR3 spans 14 residues. Germline CDR1 is SGHTS and CDR2 is YDEGEE. The CDR3 nucleotides are TGTGCCAGCAGCATCCCGGGGGCCGTCTATGGCTACACCTTC. It specifies CASSIPGAVYGYTF.

The J gene is TRBJ2-2, the V gene TRBV4-1; D not resolved. V lost 4 bases and J 5 bases, leaving 14 bases between the germline ends. This CDR3 has 15 amino acids. Germline V CDR1 and CDR2: MGHRA, YSYEKL. CDR3 amino acids: CASSRLFVGTGELFF. DNA of the CDR3: TGCGCCAGCAGCCGTCTTTTCGTGGGAACCGGGGAGCTGTTTTTT.

V is TRBV2 and J is TRBJ1-3, with D perhaps matching TRBD1 (6 bases). Deletions cut 6 bases from V and 0 bases from J, with 12 bases between. The germline V gene has CDR1 SNHLY and CDR2 FYNNEI. The CDR3 has 15 amino acids. CDR3 residues: CASRRQAHSGNTIYF. CDR3 bases: TGTGCCAGCAGGCGACAGGCGCACTCTGGAAACACCATATATTTT.

The CDR3 reads CASSLPISGTTDTQYF. The CDR3 DNA is TGTGCCAGCAGCTTACCAATAAGCGGGACCACAGATACGCAGTATTTT. This sequence joins TRBV13 and TRBJ2-3, with 7 bases aligning to TRBD2. The J segment lost 2 bases and the V segment lost 2 bases, leaving 7 bases of the junction unmatched. This CDR3 has 16 residues. Germline V gene data show CDR1 as PRHDT and CDR2 as FYEKMQ (reference sequence).

V gene TRBV7-9 combines with J gene TRBJ1-2; D possibly corresponds to TRBD1 (5 bases). Trimming took off 1 base at V and 2 bases at J, with 14 bases between the two ends. CDR3 size: 16 residues. Germline values: CDR1 SEHNR, CDR2 FQNEAQ (reference sequence). Here the CDR3 DNA reads TGTGCCAGCAGCTTAGGGACATCTCGGAAAAACTATGGCTACACCTTC. This sequence encodes CASSLGTSRKNYGYTF.

The chain employs TRBV7-9 and TRBJ2-7; 9 bases match TRBD2. This CDR3 has 13 amino acids. The germline gives CDR1 SEHNR, CDR2 FQNEAQ (reference sequence). The V gene end was trimmed by 5 bases and the J gene end by 8 bases; junction bases not matched to a gene: 7. The CDR3: CASSRSGRDKQYF. The CDR3 DNA follows: TGTGCCAGCAGCCGTAGCGGGAGAGACAAGCAGTACTTC.

The V call is TRBV10-3, the J call TRBJ2-3, with a tentative D call TRBD2 (6 bases). V lost 0 bases and J 2 bases, leaving 15 bases between the germline ends. The germline CDR1 and CDR2 sequences are ENHRY and SYGVKD. This CDR3 has 17 amino acids. CDR3 protein: CAISESSPSVHTDTQYF. CDR3 sequence (DNA): TGTGCCATCAGTGAGTCGTCCCCTAGCGTTCACACAGATACGCAGTATTTT.

The CDR3 loop reads CSYSPAGVFSEQYF. In nucleotides, the CDR3 is TGCAGCTATTCCCCAGCAGGGGTTTTCAGCGAGCAGTACTTC. This chain connects TRBV29-1 to TRBJ2-7, with D maybe TRBD1 (6 bases). The ends were cut back, 8 bases at V and 6 bases at J, with 23 bases in the middle. CDR1 and CDR2 from the germline V gene are SQVTM and ANQGSEA. The CDR3 extends over 14 amino acids.

The chain joins TRBV27 to TRBJ2-3, with a tentative D call TRBD1 (6 bases). Trimming pared 5 bases from V and 2 bases from J, leaving 14 bases between. The CDR3 has 15 residues. CDR1 and CDR2 from the germline V gene are MNHEY and SMNVEV (reference sequence). The CDR3 loop reads CASSLTGFNTDTQYF. As DNA, the CDR3 is TGTGCCAGCAGTCTGACAGGCTTTAACACAGATACGCAGTATTTT.